These 30 T cell receptor beta chains were sequenced from one sample in a study of cytomegalovirus exposure and HLA in healthy donors. A multiplex PCR was run with 60 Vbeta primers and 13 Jbeta primers. TCRdb keeps only in-frame clones here, not all; method: immunoSEQ multiplex PCR. This listing includes approximately 38,000 clones. Sequenced material: PBMCs. The receptor set was obtained from a man aged 25-45 years in good health and CMV-seronegative.

The chain recombines TRBV14 with TRBJ1-6, with 7 positions matching TRBD1. The CDR3 extends over 14 amino acids. J lost 9 bases, V lost 0 bases, and 2 bases had no gene match. Germline CDR1 SGHDN, CDR2 FVKESK. DNA of the CDR3: TGTGCCAGCAGCCAAGAACAGGGGATTTCACCCCTCCACTTT. This translates into CASSQEQGISPLHF.

This rearrangement joins TRBV4-1 to TRBJ2-7; 8 positions agree with TRBD2. V trimming: 5 bases; J trimming: 5 bases; junction bases outside the gene matches: 8. The CDR3 consists of 14 residues. The germline V gene has CDR1 MGHRA and CDR2 YSYEKL. CDR3 nucleotides: TGCGCCAGCAGCTCCGTGGGACTAGTCCACGAGCAGTACTTC. Its protein product is CASSSVGLVHEQYF.

The rearrangement joins TRBV29-1 to TRBJ1-1, with no clear D. Germline V CDR1 and CDR2: SQVTM, ANQGSEA. The CDR3 covers 13 residues. The V gene lost 7 bases and the J gene lost 0 bases, with 12 bases spanning the gap. The CDR3 sequence: CSGTKAMNTEAFF. DNA of the CDR3: TGCAGCGGAACTAAGGCCATGAACACTGAAGCTTTCTTT.

The chain uses TRBV30 and TRBJ2-1; the match to TRBD2 covers 8 bases. J gave up 5 bases and V 4 bases, and 10 bases lay outside the gene matches. CDR3 size: 15 residues. Germline CDR1 reads GTSNPN; CDR2 reads SVGIG (reference sequence). CDR3 nucleotide sequence: TGTGCCTGGACCCCGGGAGGGTCGATGGACAATGAGCAGTTCTTC. It yields the protein CAWTPGGSMDNEQFF.

The rearrangement joins TRBV7-6 to TRBJ2-7, with D tentatively TRBD2 (5 bases). The CDR3 sequence is 16 residues long. Trimming took 5 bases from V and 5 from J, leaving 22 bases between them. In germline, CDR1 is SGHVS, CDR2 FNYEAQ. CDR3 residues: CASSPVVEGVAHEQYF. CDR3 in DNA: TGTGCCAGCAGCCCGGTTGTAGAGGGAGTAGCCCACGAGCAGTACTTC.

V usage is TRBV4-3 and J usage is TRBJ2-3, with D possibly TRBD1 on 6 matching bases. The CDR3 has 17 amino acids. Trimming shortened V by 0 bases and J by 3 bases, and 16 bases separated the two germline ends. From germline, CDR1 is LGHNA and CDR2 YSLEER. The CDR3 protein is CASSQDLIQGGTDTQYF. The CDR3 DNA reads TGCGCCAGCAGCCAAGATCTTATACAGGGCGGGACAGATACGCAGTATTTT.

The V and J genes are TRBV4-2 and TRBJ2-3; a possible D gene is TRBD1 (6 bases). The germline gives CDR1 LGHNA, CDR2 YNFKEQ. The CDR3 is made up of 13 amino acids. Trimming took 0 bases from V and 5 from J, leaving 6 bases between them. Here the CDR3 DNA reads TGTGCCAGCAGCCAAGAAGGGGGAGATACGCAGTATTTT. Amino acids: CASSQEGGDTQYF.

The chain employs TRBV25-1 and TRBJ1-1; D is possibly TRBD1 (6 bases). Germline CDR1 and CDR2: MGHDK and SYGVNS. The V gene lost 7 bases and the J gene lost 2 bases, with 14 bases spanning the gap. This CDR3 is built from 14 residues. CDR3 bases: TGTGCCAGCAATCCCCTGACAGGAAACACTGAAGCTTTCTTT. Amino acids: CASNPLTGNTEAFF.

The genes are TRBV14 and TRBJ2-5, with TRBD2 matching over 9 bases. The CDR3 runs 19 residues. V was clipped by 0 bases and J by 5 bases; unmatched bases: 16. Germline CDR1 reads SGHDN; CDR2 reads FVKESK. CDR3 protein: CASSQEGESSGGSGETQYF. CDR3 nucleotides: TGTGCCAGCAGCCAAGAAGGGGAATCCAGCGGGGGGTCGGGGGAGACCCAGTACTTC.

The CDR3 DNA reads TGTGCCAGCAGGTGGACTAGCGGTATCTACGAGCAGTACTTC. This codes for CASRWTSGIYEQYF. The chain employs TRBV6-1 and TRBJ2-7; 10 bases match TRBD2. V shed 6 bases and J 3 bases; nucleotides not matched to a gene: 5. The CDR3 sequence is 14 residues long. From germline, CDR1 is MNHNS and CDR2 SASEGT.

The chain combines TRBV4-1 with TRBJ2-5, with 8 bases identical to TRBD2. Germline CDR1 and CDR2: MGHRA and YSYEKL. The CDR3 extends over 14 amino acids. Unmatched junction bases numbered 7, after V lost 6 bases and J lost 4 bases. The DNA for the CDR3 is TGCGCCAGCAGGGTGCGGGAGGCGGGAGAGACCCAGTACTTC. Its translation: CASRVREAGETQYF.

The chain uses TRBV5-1 and TRBJ2-1; a possible D gene is TRBD1 (5 bases). Between the trimmed V and J ends, which lost 0 bases and 2 bases, there was a span of 9 bases. This CDR3 is built from 15 residues. In germline, CDR1 is SGHRS, CDR2 YFSETQ. In nucleotides, the CDR3 is TGCGCCAGCAGCTTGGGGGGCTCTACCTACAATGAGCAGTTCTTC. Translation gives CASSLGGSTYNEQFF.

The rearrangement joins TRBV5-1 to TRBJ2-1, with D perhaps TRBD1 (6 bases). This CDR3 contains 16 residues. The germline V gene has CDR1 SGHRS and CDR2 YFSETQ. Deletions cut 0 bases from V and 4 bases from J, with 14 bases between. This CDR3 reads CASSLGPGVGYNEQFF. As DNA, the CDR3 is TGCGCCAGCAGCTTGGGACCAGGGGTTGGTTACAATGAGCAGTTCTTC. Together with reference TRBV5-1 and TRBJ2-1, the CDR3 gives the full variable domain: KAGVTQTPRYLIKTRGQQVTLSCSPISGHRSVSWYQQTPGQGLQFLFEYFSETQRNKGNFPGRFSGRQFSNSRSEMNVSTLELGDSALYLCASSLGPGVGYNEQFFGPGTRLTVL.

The chain uses TRBV5-1 and TRBJ2-5; tentative D call: TRBD2 (6 bases). The CDR3 spans 13 residues. Germline loops: CDR1 SGHRS, CDR2 YFSETQ. V shed 2 bases and J shed 2 bases, with 7 bases lying between them. The CDR3 loop reads CASSFRGQETQYF. CDR3 in DNA: TGCGCCAGCAGCTTCCGGGGGCAAGAGACCCAGTACTTC.

The chain is built from TRBV18 and TRBJ2-1, with D possibly being TRBD2 (6 bases). Trimming cost V 2 bases and J 4 bases, with 9 bases left between them. The CDR3 is 14 residues long. In germline, CDR1 is KGHSH, CDR2 LQKENI. The CDR3 region is CASSPYGTYNEQFF. In DNA, the CDR3 is TGTGCCAGCTCACCATACGGGACTTACAATGAGCAGTTCTTC. The full variable domain, its missing parts supplied by reference TRBV18 and TRBJ2-1, is NAGVMQNPRHLVRRRGQEARLRCSPMKGHSHVYWYRQLPEEGLKFMVYLQKENIIDESGMPKERFSAEFPKEGPSILRIQQVVRGDSAAYFCASSPYGTYNEQFFGPGTRLTVL.

V usage is TRBV11-3 and J usage is TRBJ2-5; 9 bases are shared with TRBD2. This CDR3 comprises 15 residues. Germline-derived CDR1 and CDR2 are SGHNT and YENEEA. Losses at the gene ends were 6 bases for V and 5 bases for J; bases not matched to a gene: 10. The CDR3, as DNA: TGTGCCAGCAGTCCGGGACTAGCATCTTTCGAGACCCAGTACTTC. This sequence encodes CASSPGLASFETQYF.

The V gene is TRBV20-1, the J gene TRBJ2-7; the D gene is possibly TRBD2 (6 bases). This CDR3 comprises 11 residues. V dropped 3 bases and J dropped 3 bases, with 6 bases sitting between them. Germline V gene sequence: CDR1 DFQATT, CDR2 SNEGSKA (reference sequence). The CDR3 here is CSARDYYEQYF. The CDR3 coding sequence is TGCAGTGCTAGGGACTACTACGAGCAGTACTTC.

Here the CDR3 DNA reads TGTGCCAGTAGTCCGAACAGGAGACCGAACACTGAAGCTTTCTTT. Its translation: CASSPNRRPNTEAFF. The chain has TRBV19 and TRBJ1-1, with a tentative D call TRBD1 (5 bases). The CDR3 consists of 15 residues. V lost 5 bases, J lost 1 base, and 14 bases lay in between. Germline values: CDR1 LNHDA, CDR2 SQIVND (reference sequence).

The chain employs TRBV5-4 and TRBJ2-5; 14 nucleotides match TRBD2. This CDR3 comprises 17 residues. The J segment lost 1 base and the V segment lost 5 bases, leaving 7 bases of the junction unmatched. CDR1 and CDR2 (germline): SGHNT, YYREEE (reference sequence). CDR3 coding DNA: TGTGCCAGCAGTTATGGAGGACTAGCGGGAGGCCAAGAGACCCAGTACTTC. Translated: CASSYGGLAGGQETQYF.

The chain employs TRBV30 and TRBJ2-6, with D possibly TRBD1 on 6 matching bases. From germline, CDR1 is GTSNPN and CDR2 SVGIG (reference sequence). Trimming removed 5 bases from V and 0 bases from J, with 14 bases in between. The CDR3 has 16 residues. The CDR3 DNA reads TGTGCCTGGGACCCGGGACATAGCTCTGGGGCCAACGTCCTGACTTTC. As protein: CAWDPGHSSGANVLTF.

The chain links TRBV10-3 to TRBJ2-7, with D possibly matching TRBD2 (5 bases). V lost 6 bases, J lost 0 bases, and 9 bases lay in between. Germline lookup yields CDR1 ENHRY and CDR2 SYGVKD. CDR3 length: 13 residues. In nucleotides, the CDR3 is TGTGCCATCAGCACCGGGATCTCCTACGAGCAGTACTTC. It encodes CAISTGISYEQYF.

This CDR3 is CSVDISGLSYEQYF. CDR3 DNA: TGCAGCGTTGATATATCAGGATTATCCTACGAGCAGTACTTC. The chain combines TRBV29-1 with TRBJ2-7, with no clear D. The CDR3 runs 14 residues. Germline V gene lookup returns CDR1 SQVTM and CDR2 ANQGSEA. V lost 3 bases to trimming and J lost 1 base, with 13 bases between them.

The rearrangement uses TRBV4-3 and TRBJ2-3, with 11 bases matching TRBD1. This CDR3 has 17 amino acids. Germline CDR1 reads LGHNA; CDR2 reads YSLEER. V was clipped by 0 bases and J by 2 bases; unmatched bases: 4. In DNA form, the CDR3 reads TGCGCCAGCAGCCAAGACAGGACAGGGGGCTTCACAGATACGCAGTATTTT. Its protein is CASSQDRTGGFTDTQYF.

This sequence joins TRBV7-2 and TRBJ2-7; D unclear. Trimming took 5 bases from V and 5 from J, leaving 10 bases between them. The CDR3 has 12 residues. Germline V lookup: CDR1 SGHTA, CDR2 FQGNSA. CDR3 DNA sequence: TGTGCCAGCAGCCAGGCCCTTCACGAGCAGTACTTC. The encoded protein is CASSQALHEQYF.

The V gene is TRBV4-2, the J gene TRBJ2-1; 12 bases line up with TRBD2. Losses at the gene ends were 4 bases for V and 6 bases for J; bases not matched to a gene: 4. Germline assignment: CDR1 LGHNA and CDR2 YNFKEQ. The CDR3 length is 15 residues. The CDR3 is CASSPGLAGPNEQFF. DNA for the CDR3: TGTGCCAGCAGCCCGGGACTAGCGGGCCCCAATGAGCAGTTCTTC.

J is TRBJ2-7 and V is TRBV11-2; 8 bases map to TRBD1. CDR1 and CDR2 from the germline V gene are SGHAT and FQNNGV. The CDR3 spans 13 residues. The J segment lost 6 bases and the V segment lost 5 bases, leaving 6 bases of the junction unmatched. This CDR3 reads CASSPSRGPEQYF. The CDR3 nucleotides read TGTGCCAGCAGCCCATCCAGGGGGCCCGAGCAGTACTTC.

The rearrangement joins TRBV30 to TRBJ1-1; D remains ambiguous. CDR1 is GTSNPN and CDR2 is SVGIG in the germline V gene (reference sequence). The CDR3 runs to 13 residues. V was cut by 1 base and J by 4 bases, with 10 bases left in between. Here the CDR3 reads CAWSAGEGTEAFF. Here the CDR3 DNA reads TGTGCCTGGAGTGCCGGAGAAGGCACTGAAGCTTTCTTT.

The chain joins TRBV7-2 to TRBJ2-7, with a possible D match to TRBD1 (6 bases). The CDR3 length is 14 residues. V shed 4 bases and J shed 5 bases, with 15 bases lying between them. Germline-derived CDR1 and CDR2 are SGHTA and FQGNSA. CDR3 sequence reads: CASSSEAGENEQYF. The DNA of the CDR3 is TGTGCCAGCAGCTCGGAAGCAGGGGAGAACGAGCAGTACTTC.

The chain couples TRBV30 to TRBJ1-2; D might be TRBD1 (5 bases). Trimming left V 5 bases short and J 6 bases short, with 16 bases between. Germline V gene sequence: CDR1 GTSNPN, CDR2 SVGIG (reference sequence). The CDR3 contains 13 residues. CDR3 amino acids: CAWAPGRAHGYTF. The CDR3 DNA is TGTGCCTGGGCCCCCGGCAGGGCCCATGGCTACACCTTC.

The gene calls are TRBV19 and TRBJ1-2; D unclear. This CDR3 contains 13 residues. The V end lost 8 bases, the J end lost 4 bases, and 14 bases lay between the germline ends. Germline values: CDR1 LNHDA, CDR2 SQIVND (reference sequence). CDR3 sequence reads: CASHETGTYGYTF. CDR3 bases: TGTGCCAGTCATGAAACGGGAACCTATGGCTACACCTTC.